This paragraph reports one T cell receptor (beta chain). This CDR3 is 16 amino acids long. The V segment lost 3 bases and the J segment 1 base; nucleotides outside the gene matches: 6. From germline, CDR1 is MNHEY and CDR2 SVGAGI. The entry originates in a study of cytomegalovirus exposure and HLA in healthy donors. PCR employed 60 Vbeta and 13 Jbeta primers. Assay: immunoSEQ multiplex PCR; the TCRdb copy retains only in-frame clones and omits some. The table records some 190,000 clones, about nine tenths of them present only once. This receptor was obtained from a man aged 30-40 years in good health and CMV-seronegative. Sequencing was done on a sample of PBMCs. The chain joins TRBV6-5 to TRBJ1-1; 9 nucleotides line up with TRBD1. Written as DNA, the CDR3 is TGTGCCAGCAGTTATGTACAGGGGGCAGGGAACACTGAAGCTTTCTTT. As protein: CASSYVQGAGNTEAFF.